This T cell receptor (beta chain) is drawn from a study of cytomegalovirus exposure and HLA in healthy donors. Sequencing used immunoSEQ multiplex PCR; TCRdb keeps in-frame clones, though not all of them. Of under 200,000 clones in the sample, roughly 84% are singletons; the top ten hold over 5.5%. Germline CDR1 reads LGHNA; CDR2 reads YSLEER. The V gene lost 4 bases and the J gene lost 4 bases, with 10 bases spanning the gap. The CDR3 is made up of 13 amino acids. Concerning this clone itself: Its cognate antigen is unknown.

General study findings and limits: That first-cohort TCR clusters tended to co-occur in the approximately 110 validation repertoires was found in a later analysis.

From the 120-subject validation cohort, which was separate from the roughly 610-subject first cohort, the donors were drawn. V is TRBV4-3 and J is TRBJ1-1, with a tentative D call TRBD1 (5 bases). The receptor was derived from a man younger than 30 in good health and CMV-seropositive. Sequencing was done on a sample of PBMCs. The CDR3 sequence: CASSPAGGTEAFF. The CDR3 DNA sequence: TGCGCCAGCAGCCCCGCCGGGGGCACTGAAGCTTTCTTT.